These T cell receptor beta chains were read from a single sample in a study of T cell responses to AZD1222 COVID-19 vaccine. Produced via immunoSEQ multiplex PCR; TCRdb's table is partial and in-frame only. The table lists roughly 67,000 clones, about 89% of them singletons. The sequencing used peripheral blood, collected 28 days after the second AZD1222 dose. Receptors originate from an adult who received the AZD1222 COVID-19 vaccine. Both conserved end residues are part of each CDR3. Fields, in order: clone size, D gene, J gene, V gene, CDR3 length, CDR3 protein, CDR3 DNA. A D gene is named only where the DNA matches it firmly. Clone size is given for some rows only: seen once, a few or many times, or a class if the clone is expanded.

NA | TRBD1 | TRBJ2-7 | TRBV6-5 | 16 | CASSYSWGQGTYEQYF | TGTGCCAGCAGTTACTCTTGGGGACAGGGGACCTACGAGCAGTACTTC
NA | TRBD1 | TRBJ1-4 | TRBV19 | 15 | CASSIDGTGAVGLFF | TGTGCCAGTAGTATCGACGGGACAGGGGCCGTAGGACTGTTTTTT
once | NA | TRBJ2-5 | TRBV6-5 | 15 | CASSYLNQPEETQYF | TGTGCCAGCAGTTACCTCAATCAGCCTGAAGAGACCCAGTACTTC
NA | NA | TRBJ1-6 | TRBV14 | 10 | CASSQNTLHF | TGTGCCAGCAGCCAAAACACCCTCCACTTT
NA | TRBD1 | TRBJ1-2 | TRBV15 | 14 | CATNLDRASYGYTF | TGTGCCACCAACCTGGACAGGGCTAGTTATGGCTACACCTTC
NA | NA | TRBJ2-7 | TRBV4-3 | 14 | CASSPSGRGYEQYF | TGCGCCAGCAGCCCCTCGGGGAGAGGGTACGAGCAGTACTTC
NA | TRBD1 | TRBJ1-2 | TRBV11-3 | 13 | CASSLDRAYGYTF | TGTGCCAGCAGCTTGGACAGGGCCTATGGCTACACCTTC
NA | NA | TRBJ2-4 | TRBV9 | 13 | CASSVAPDRPLYF | TGTGCCAGCAGCGTAGCGCCGGATCGCCCGCTGTACTTC
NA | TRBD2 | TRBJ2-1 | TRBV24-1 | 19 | CATSGRFGLAGSSYNEQFF | TGTGCCACCAGTGGACGTTTCGGACTAGCGGGTAGCTCCTACAATGAGCAGTTCTTC
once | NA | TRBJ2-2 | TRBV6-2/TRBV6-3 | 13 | CASSPKATGELFF | TGTGCCAGCAGTCCCAAGGCCACCGGGGAGCTGTTTTTT
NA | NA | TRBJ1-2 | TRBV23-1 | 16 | CASSQSDISLNYGYTF | TGCGCCAGCAGTCAATCGGACATCTCCCTCAACTATGGCTACACCTTC
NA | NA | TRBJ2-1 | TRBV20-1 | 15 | CSASWLDSSGNEQFF | TGCAGTGCTAGTTGGCTAGACTCTTCGGGCAATGAGCAGTTCTTC
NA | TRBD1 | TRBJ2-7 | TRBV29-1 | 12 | CSVGTGGYEQYF | TGCAGCGTAGGGACAGGCGGCTACGAGCAGTACTTC
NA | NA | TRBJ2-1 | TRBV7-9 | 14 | CASSSSGLNNEQFF | TGTGCCAGCAGCTCCTCGGGACTCAACAATGAGCAGTTCTTC
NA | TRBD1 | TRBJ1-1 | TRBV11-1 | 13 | CASSLAGDREAFF | TGTGCCAGCAGCTTAGCTGGGGACAGGGAAGCTTTCTTT
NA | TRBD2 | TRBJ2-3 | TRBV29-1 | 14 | CSVEAGTTFDTQYF | TGCAGCGTTGAAGCCGGGACTACCTTTGATACGCAGTATTTT
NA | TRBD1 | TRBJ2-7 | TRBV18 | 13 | CASSPDRANEQYF | TGTGCCAGCTCACCTGACAGGGCGAACGAGCAGTACTTC
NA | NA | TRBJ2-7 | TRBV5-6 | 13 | CASSDTSRYEQYF | TGTGCCAGCAGCGACACATCTAGGTACGAGCAGTACTTC
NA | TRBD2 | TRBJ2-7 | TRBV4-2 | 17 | CASSQVALAGTKYEQYF | TGTGCCAGCAGCCAAGTCGCCCTAGCGGGCACGAAATACGAGCAGTACTTC
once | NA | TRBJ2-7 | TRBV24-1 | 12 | CATSSGGYEQYF | TGTGCCACCAGTTCCGGGGGTTACGAGCAGTACTTC
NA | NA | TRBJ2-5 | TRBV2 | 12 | CASSPTRETQYF | TGTGCCAGCAGTCCTACTCGAGAGACCCAGTACTTC
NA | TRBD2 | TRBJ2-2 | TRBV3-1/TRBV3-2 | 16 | CASSLPLAVEHGELFF | TGTGCCAGCAGCCTGCCTCTAGCGGTAGAACACGGGGAGCTGTTTTTT
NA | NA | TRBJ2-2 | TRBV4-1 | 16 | CASSQVSLAIAGELFF | TGCGCCAGCAGCCAAGTGTCACTAGCTATAGCCGGGGAGCTGTTTTTT
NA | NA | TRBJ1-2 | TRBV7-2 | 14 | CASSIRDTNYGYTF | TGTGCCAGCAGCATCCGGGACACCAACTATGGCTACACCTTC
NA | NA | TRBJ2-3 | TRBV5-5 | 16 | CASSLDRAEATDTQYF | TGTGCCAGCAGCTTGGACAGGGCTGAAGCGACTGATACGCAGTATTTT
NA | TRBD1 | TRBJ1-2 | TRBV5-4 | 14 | CASSWENRGLGYTF | TGTGCCAGCAGCTGGGAAAACAGGGGGCTGGGCTACACCTTC
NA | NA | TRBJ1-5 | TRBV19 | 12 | CASSSRNQPQHF | TGTGCCAGTAGTAGCAGGAATCAGCCCCAGCATTTT
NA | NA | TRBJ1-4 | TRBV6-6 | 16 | CASSYSRDITNEKLFF | TGTGCCAGCAGTTACTCGCGGGACATTACTAATGAAAAACTGTTTTTT
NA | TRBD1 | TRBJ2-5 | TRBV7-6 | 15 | CASSLGQGMQETQYF | TGTGCCAGCAGCCTAGGACAGGGGATGCAAGAGACCCAGTACTTC
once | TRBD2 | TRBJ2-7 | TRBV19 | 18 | CASSRRGWTSGRSGEQYF | TGTGCCAGTAGTCGGAGGGGTTGGACTAGCGGGAGGTCGGGCGAGCAGTACTTC
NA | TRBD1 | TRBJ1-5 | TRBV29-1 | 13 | CSVGGQGNQPQHF | TGCAGCGTTGGGGGACAGGGAAATCAGCCCCAGCATTTT
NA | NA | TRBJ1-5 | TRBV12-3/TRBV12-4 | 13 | CASSPPGHQPQHF | TGTGCCAGCAGCCCCCCAGGGCATCAGCCCCAGCATTTT
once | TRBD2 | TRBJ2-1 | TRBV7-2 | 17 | CASSLGEVAGPYNEQFF | TGTGCCAGCAGCTTAGGAGAAGTAGCGGGGCCATACAATGAGCAGTTCTTC
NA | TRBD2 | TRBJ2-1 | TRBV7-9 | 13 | CASRALAGYEQFF | TGTGCCAGCAGGGCACTAGCGGGATATGAGCAGTTCTTC
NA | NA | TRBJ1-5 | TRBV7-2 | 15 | CASSITPDWNQPQHF | TGTGCCAGCAGCATCACACCAGACTGGAATCAGCCCCAGCATTTT
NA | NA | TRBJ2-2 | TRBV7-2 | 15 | CASSPALTNTGELFF | TGTGCCAGCAGCCCTGCATTAACCAACACCGGGGAGCTGTTTTTT
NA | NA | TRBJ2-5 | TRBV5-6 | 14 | CASSLAAGRKTQYF | TGTGCCAGCAGCTTGGCCGCAGGGCGGAAGACCCAGTACTTC
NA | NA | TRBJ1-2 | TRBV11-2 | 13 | CASGRTGNYGYTF | TGTGCCAGCGGCCGGACGGGAAACTATGGCTACACCTTC
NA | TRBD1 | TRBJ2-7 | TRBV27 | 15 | CASTASRAGGHEQYF | TGTGCCAGCACCGCAAGTAGGGCAGGGGGCCACGAGCAGTACTTC
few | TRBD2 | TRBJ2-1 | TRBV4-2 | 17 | CASSQDMPLGLDNEQFF | TGTGCCAGCAGCCAAGATATGCCCTTAGGACTAGACAATGAGCAGTTCTTC
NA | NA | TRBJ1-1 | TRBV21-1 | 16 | CASSKLPGLTGTEAFF | TGTGCCAGCAGCAAGCTTCCAGGGCTGACTGGCACTGAAGCTTTCTTT
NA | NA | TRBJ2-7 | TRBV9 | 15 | CASSVDNGISYEQYF | TGTGCCAGCAGCGTAGACAACGGCATCTCCTACGAGCAGTACTTC
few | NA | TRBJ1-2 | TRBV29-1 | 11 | CSVGGNYGYTF | TGCAGCGTAGGGGGGAACTATGGCTACACCTTC
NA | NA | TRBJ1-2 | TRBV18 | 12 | CASSPEGRGYTF | TGTGCCAGCTCACCGGAGGGGCGAGGCTACACCTTC